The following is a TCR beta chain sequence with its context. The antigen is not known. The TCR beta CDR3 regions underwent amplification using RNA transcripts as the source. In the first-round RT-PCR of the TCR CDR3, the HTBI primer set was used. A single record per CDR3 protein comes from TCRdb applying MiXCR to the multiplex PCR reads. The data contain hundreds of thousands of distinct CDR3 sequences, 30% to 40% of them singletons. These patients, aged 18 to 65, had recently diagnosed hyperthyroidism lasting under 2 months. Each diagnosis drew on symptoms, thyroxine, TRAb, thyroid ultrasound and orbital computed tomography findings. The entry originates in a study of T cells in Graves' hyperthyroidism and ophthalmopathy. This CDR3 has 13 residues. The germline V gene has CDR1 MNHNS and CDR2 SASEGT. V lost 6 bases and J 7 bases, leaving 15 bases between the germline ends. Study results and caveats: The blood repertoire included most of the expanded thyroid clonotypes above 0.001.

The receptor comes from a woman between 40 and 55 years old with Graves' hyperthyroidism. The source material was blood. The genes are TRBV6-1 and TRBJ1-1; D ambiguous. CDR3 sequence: CASSDPQLNEAFF. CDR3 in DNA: TGTGCCAGCAGCGACCCCCAATTAAATGAAGCTTTCTTT.